A few counts support the clone carrying this T cell receptor (beta chain). Its antigen is not known. Germline values: CDR1 KGHSH, CDR2 LQKENI. Trimming cost V 2 bases and J 7 bases; bases outside gene matches: 9. The CDR3 has 16 residues. Template-switching 5'RACE yielded the TCR cDNA; a universal primer site and UMIs were added in the process. TCRdb reprocessed the 5' RACE reads via MiXCR and lists one record per CDR3 protein. The profile covers some 400,000 distinct CDR3 sequences, with 6.2% appearing a single time and over 12% taken by the ten largest. This sample stems from a study of T cells after yellow fever vaccination. Study-level points and caveats: Secondary responses were weaker yet peaked faster, day 5 versus 15. The booster saw the reappearance of most primary-vaccination clones (approximately 97% CD4, 88% CD8).

The sequenced sample was PBMCs, obtained 5 days after the yellow fever booster vaccination. The clonotype was recovered from a man aged 30-40 years who received the YFV17D yellow fever vaccine. This chain joins TRBV18 and TRBJ2-1, with 9 nucleotides matching TRBD2. The CDR3 sequence is CASSPVLAGPPNEQFF. CDR3 DNA sequence: TGTGCCAGCTCACCAGTTCTAGCGGGACCGCCTAATGAGCAGTTCTTC.